This T cell receptor (beta chain) was captured by sequencing in a study of cytomegalovirus exposure and HLA in healthy donors. Study context: Earlier sequencing of 150 million to 200 million T cells yielded 100 million to 140 million unique TCR beta sequences.

Whole-study results and caveats: Reportedly, HLA-A and HLA-B alleles of most subjects were accurately predicted from TCR beta. Among TCR beta chains, those listed as cytomegalovirus-associated numbered over 150.

Germline values: CDR1 LNHNV, CDR2 YYDKDF (reference sequence). Trimming took 0 bases from V and 0 from J, leaving 6 bases between them. The CDR3 contains 15 residues. Primers included in the PCR were 60 Vbeta and 13 Jbeta primers. TCRdb's table, derived via immunoSEQ multiplex PCR, lists solely in-frame clones and lacks some. Among 150,000 to 200,000 clones, around 85% were seen once, and the ten largest hold 1.5% to 2%. Details on this clone: Its antigen is undetermined.

Specimen: PBMCs. This chain links TRBV15 with TRBJ2-1, with unresolved D. The sequence was obtained from a young man in good health and CMV-seronegative. The CDR3, as DNA: TGTGCCACCAGCAGAGACTTTTACTCCTACAATGAGCAGTTCTTC. Translating it yields CATSRDFYSYNEQFF.